The present entry profiles one T cell receptor beta chain with its context. Its antigen remains unidentified. The source of the sample is a study of T cells in localized non-small cell lung cancer. Findings of the study overall: Peak T cell clonality was found in uninvolved adjacent lung, exceeding tumor.

The germline V gene encodes CDR1 MGHRA and CDR2 YSYEKL. This CDR3 is 15 amino acids long. V shed 4 bases, J shed 4 bases, and the junction held 7 bases outside the gene matches. Clones were read by immunoSEQ multiplex PCR, and TCRdb kept only the in-frame ones, dropping some. The sample includes tens of thousands of clones, approximately 88% of them seen just once. The clonotype comes from a man between 40 and 75 years old with stage I squamous cell lung carcinoma. Sequencing was performed on peripheral blood, taken before any cancer treatment. V and J are TRBV4-1 and TRBJ1-5; 7 bases are a match to TRBD1. In DNA, the CDR3 is TGCGCCAGCAGCCTCGGACAGGTGGGTAATCAGCCCCAGCATTTT. Residues: CASSLGQVGNQPQHF.